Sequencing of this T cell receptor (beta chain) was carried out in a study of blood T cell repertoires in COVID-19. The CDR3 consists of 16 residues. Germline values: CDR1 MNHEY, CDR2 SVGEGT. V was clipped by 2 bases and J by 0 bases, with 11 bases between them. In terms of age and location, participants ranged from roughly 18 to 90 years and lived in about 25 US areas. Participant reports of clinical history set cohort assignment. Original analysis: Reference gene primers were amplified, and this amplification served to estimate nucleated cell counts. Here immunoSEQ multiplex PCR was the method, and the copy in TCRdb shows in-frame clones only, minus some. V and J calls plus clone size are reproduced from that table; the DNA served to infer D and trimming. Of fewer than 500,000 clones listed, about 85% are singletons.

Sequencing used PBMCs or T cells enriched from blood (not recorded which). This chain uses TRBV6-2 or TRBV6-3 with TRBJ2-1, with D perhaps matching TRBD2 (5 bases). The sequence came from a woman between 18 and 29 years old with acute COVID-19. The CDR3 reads CASSYSLADSYNEQFF. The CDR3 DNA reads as TGTGCCAGCAGTTACAGTCTAGCTGACTCCTACAATGAGCAGTTCTTC.